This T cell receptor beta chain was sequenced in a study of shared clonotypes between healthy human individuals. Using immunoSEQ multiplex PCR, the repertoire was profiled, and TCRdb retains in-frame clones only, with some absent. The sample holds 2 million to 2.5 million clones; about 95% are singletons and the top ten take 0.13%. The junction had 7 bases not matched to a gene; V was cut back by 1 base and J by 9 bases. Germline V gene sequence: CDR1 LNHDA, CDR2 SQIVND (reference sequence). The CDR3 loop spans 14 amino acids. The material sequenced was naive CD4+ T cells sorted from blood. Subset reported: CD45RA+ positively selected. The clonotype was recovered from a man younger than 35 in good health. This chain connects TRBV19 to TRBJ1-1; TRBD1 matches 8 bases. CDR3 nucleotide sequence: TGTGCCAGTAGTATAGCGGACAGGGATGGACAAGCTTTCTTT. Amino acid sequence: CASSIADRDGQAFF.